These 22 T cell receptor beta chains share one sample of origin, sequenced in a study of T cells after yellow fever vaccination. TCRdb recomputed calls from the 5' RACE reads with MiXCR, one row per CDR3 protein. The sample records a few hundred thousand distinct CDR3 sequences, 7% to 9% being singletons. Sequenced material: PBMCs, taken more than 40 days after the first yellow fever vaccination. The receptor set was obtained from a man between 18 and 29 years old who received the YFV17D yellow fever vaccine.

The chain employs TRBV20-1 and TRBJ1-6; 7 bases match TRBD1. V shed 3 bases, J shed 1 base, and the junction held 6 bases outside the gene matches. The CDR3 totals 16 residues. Looked up from germline, CDR1 is DFQATT and CDR2 is SNEGSKA (reference sequence). This chain's CDR3 is CSASDREASYNSPLHF. The CDR3 DNA is TGCAGTGCTAGCGACAGGGAGGCGTCCTATAATTCACCCCTCCACTTT.

This clonotype was observed a handful of times. This chain uses TRBV7-6 with TRBJ2-5, with 8 nucleotides matching TRBD2. This CDR3 region has 16 residues. CDR1 and CDR2 (germline): SGHVS, FNYEAQ. V gave up 3 bases and J gave up 5 bases; unmatched junction bases: 11. The CDR3, as DNA: TGTGCCAGCAGCTTGATGGGCGGGGGGACGAGGGAGACCCAGTACTTC. Residues: CASSLMGGGTRETQYF. Supplemented by reference TRBV7-6 and TRBJ2-5, the full variable domain reads GAGVSQSPRYKVTKRGQDVALRCDPISGHVSLYWYRQALGQGPEFLTYFNYEAQQDKSGLPNDRFSAERPEGSISTLTIQRTEQRDSAMYRCASSLMGGGTRETQYFGPGTRLLVL.

The chain couples TRBV7-8 to TRBJ1-5, with D unclear. The germline V and J ends were trimmed by 7 bases and 3 bases, with 13 bases remaining between them. Germline V lookup: CDR1 SGHVS, CDR2 FQNEAQ. The CDR3 is 14 residues long. CDR3 DNA sequence: TGTGCCAGCACCCTCGACGGAAACAATCAGCCCCAGCATTTT. Protein sequence: CASTLDGNNQPQHF.

The gene calls are TRBV29-1 and TRBJ2-1; D possibly corresponds to TRBD2 (5 bases). The CDR3 spans 13 residues. From germline, CDR1 is SQVTM and CDR2 ANQGSEA. V lost 5 bases and J 4 bases, leaving 12 bases between the germline ends. CDR3 protein: CSVRGPTYNEQFF. In DNA, the CDR3 is TGCAGCGTTAGAGGGCCGACATACAATGAGCAGTTCTTC.

This chain uses TRBV5-6 with TRBJ2-5, with 14 bases lining up with TRBD2. In germline, CDR1 is SGHDT, CDR2 YYEEEE. V shed 4 bases, J shed 0 bases, and the junction held 2 bases outside the gene matches. The CDR3 sequence is 16 residues long. The CDR3: CASSTGLAGDQETQYF. As DNA, the CDR3 is TGTGCCAGCAGCACGGGACTAGCGGGGGACCAAGAGACCCAGTACTTC.

This clonotype has at least ten counts. The V and J genes are TRBV7-9 and TRBJ1-2; 8 bases line up with TRBD1. Per the germline V gene, CDR1 is SEHNR and CDR2 is FQNEAQ (reference sequence). The CDR3 length is 16 residues. V dropped 2 bases and J dropped 4; count of bases not matched to a gene: 9. The CDR3 here is CASSLRDRRTGYGYTF. The CDR3 region has the DNA TGTGCCAGCAGCTTAAGGGACAGGAGGACAGGCTATGGCTACACCTTC.

The rearrangement links TRBV29-1 to TRBJ1-1; TRBD1 agrees at 9 bases. The CDR3 is made up of 10 amino acids. Trimming cost V 6 bases and J 12 bases; bases outside gene matches: 5. Germline lookup yields CDR1 SQVTM and CDR2 ANQGSEA. CDR3 DNA: TGCAGCGTCTGGACAGGGGTAACTTTCTTT. Its translation: CSVWTGVTFF. Looking up the rest from reference TRBV29-1 and TRBJ1-1 gives the full variable domain: SAVISQKPSRDICQRGTSLTIQCQVDSQVTMMFWYRQQPGQSLTLIATANQGSEATYESGFVIDKFPISRPNLTFSTLTVSNMSPEDSSIYLCSVWTGVTFFGQGTRLTVV.

At least ten counts were recorded for this clonotype. The chain joins TRBV10-3 to TRBJ2-3, with D unresolved. Germline V gene data show CDR1 as ENHRY and CDR2 as SYGVKD. Trimming stripped 0 bases from V and 6 bases from J, with 7 bases between. The CDR3 extends over 13 amino acids. CDR3 sequence: CAISESSWDTQYF. The CDR3 coding sequence is TGTGCCATCAGTGAGTCGAGTTGGGATACGCAGTATTTT.

In this sample, this clonotype turned up a few times. V is TRBV3-1 and J is TRBJ2-7; 7 bases are a match to TRBD2. Germline CDR1 reads LGHDT; CDR2 reads YNNKEL (reference sequence). The CDR3 totals 14 residues. After removal of 0 bases from V and 7 bases from J, the junction contained 6 bases not matched to a gene. The CDR3 sequence: CASSQDEGREEQYF. The CDR3 DNA is TGTGCCAGCAGCCAAGATGAGGGGCGGGAGGAGCAGTACTTC.

CDR3 sequence: CASSFPVGETGGVEVSYEQYF. CDR3 nucleotide sequence: TGTGCCAGCAGTTTCCCTGTCGGGGAAACAGGGGGCGTAGAGGTGTCCTACGAGCAGTACTTC. The chain links TRBV12-3 or TRBV12-4 to TRBJ2-7; 9 positions match TRBD1. The CDR3 spans 21 residues. V gave up 3 bases and J gave up 1 base; unmatched junction bases: 22.

This clonotype was detected many times. V and J are TRBV6-1 and TRBJ2-5; 9 positions agree with TRBD2. V dropped 2 bases and J dropped 5; count of bases not matched to a gene: 6. The CDR3 extends over 15 amino acids. Germline-derived CDR1 and CDR2 are MNHNS and SASEGT. The CDR3 protein is CASSETAGGPETQYF. For the CDR3, the DNA is TGTGCCAGCAGTGAAACGGCGGGGGGGCCTGAGACCCAGTACTTC.

The chain is built from TRBV4-2 and TRBJ1-5; no firm D call. Germline V gives CDR1 LGHNA, CDR2 YNFKEQ. The CDR3 loop spans 16 amino acids. Deletions cut 4 bases from V and 9 bases from J, with 22 bases between. CDR3 protein: CASSPDGGPGGRPQHF. Written as DNA, the CDR3 is TGTGCCAGCAGCCCCGACGGCGGGCCAGGCGGGAGGCCCCAGCATTTT.

The rearrangement joins TRBV7-2 to TRBJ2-5, with D possibly called TRBD1 or TRBD2 (5 bases each). Per germline, CDR1 SGHTA and CDR2 FQGNSA. The CDR3 runs 13 residues. V dropped 9 bases and J dropped 7 bases, with 18 bases sitting between them. In DNA form, the CDR3 reads TGTGCCAGTCAGATTGAGGGGCGGATGACCCAGTACTTC. It specifies CASQIEGRMTQYF.

Concerning this clonotype itself: A much larger clone lies a single base off, so this may be a read error. This sequence joins TRBV7-3 and TRBJ2-1, with 12 positions matching TRBD2. Germline V gives CDR1 SGHTA, CDR2 FQGTGA. The CDR3 is 15 residues long. For the CDR3, the DNA is TGTGCCAGCAGCCCTCGGCTAGCGGGGGGGAATGAGCTGTTCTTC. It is translated as CASSPRLAGGNELFF.

In this sample, this clonotype turned up a few times. CDR3 residues: CASSLGDLETQYF. CDR3 DNA sequence: TGTGCCAGCAGCTTAGGGGATTTAGAGACCCAGTACTTC. V is TRBV11-2 and J is TRBJ2-5; no reliable D call. Trimming took off 1 base at V and 4 bases at J, with 7 bases between the two ends. Germline V lookup: CDR1 SGHAT, CDR2 FQNNGV. The CDR3 is 13 residues long.

The table lists this clonotype with many counts. The chain is built from TRBV20-1 and TRBJ2-1; no definite D call. This CDR3 has 11 residues. Germline CDR1 reads DFQATT; CDR2 reads SNEGSKA (reference sequence). V shed 1 base and J shed 6 bases, with 4 bases lying between them. The CDR3 reads CSARGGNEQFF. As DNA, the CDR3 is TGCAGTGCTAGAGGGGGCAATGAGCAGTTCTTC.

There are a few counts of this clonotype. This chain connects TRBV20-1 to TRBJ2-5; TRBD1 matches at 8 bases. Germline CDR1 is DFQATT and CDR2 is SNEGSKA (reference sequence). This CDR3 contains 13 residues. The J segment lost 2 bases and the V segment lost 5 bases, leaving 4 bases of the junction unmatched. CDR3 sequence reads: CSAQQGGQETQYF. The CDR3 DNA sequence: TGCAGTGCTCAACAGGGGGGACAAGAGACCCAGTACTTC.

The genes are TRBV7-8 and TRBJ2-6, with D perhaps matching TRBD2 (6 bases). Germline loops: CDR1 SGHVS, CDR2 FQNEAQ. V dropped 5 bases and J dropped 0 bases, with 17 bases sitting between them. The CDR3 totals 18 residues. The CDR3: CASSERQGLYSGANVLTF. For the CDR3, the DNA is TGTGCCAGCAGCGAGCGGCAGGGACTTTACTCTGGGGCCAACGTCCTGACTTTC.

The chain uses TRBV5-1 and TRBJ1-4, with TRBD1 matching 7 bases. The CDR3 spans 14 residues. CDR1 and CDR2 from the germline V gene are SGHRS and YFSETQ. Losses at the gene ends were 2 bases for V and 7 bases for J; bases not matched to a gene: 5. CDR3 sequence reads: CASSFSQGGEKLFF. The CDR3 DNA follows: TGCGCCAGCAGCTTTAGTCAGGGGGGTGAAAAACTGTTTTTT. The full variable domain, its missing parts supplied by reference TRBV5-1 and TRBJ1-4, is KAGVTQTPRYLIKTRGQQVTLSCSPISGHRSVSWYQQTPGQGLQFLFEYFSETQRNKGNFPGRFSGRQFSNSRSEMNVSTLELGDSALYLCASSFSQGGEKLFFGSGTQLSVL.

The V call is TRBV5-1, the J call TRBJ2-3; D gene unclear. V lost 4 bases and J 2 bases, leaving 8 bases between the germline ends. The germline V gene encodes CDR1 SGHRS and CDR2 YFSETQ. This CDR3 has 13 amino acids. CDR3: CASSDEFTDTQYF. CDR3 DNA sequence: TGCGCCAGCAGCGATGAATTCACAGATACGCAGTATTTT.

This chain uses TRBV12-3 or TRBV12-4 with TRBJ2-7; 7 bases are a match to TRBD2. V trimming: 4 bases; J trimming: 1 base; junction bases outside the gene matches: 7. This CDR3 comprises 15 residues. The CDR3 sequence is CASSSLAEGSYEQYF. The CDR3, as DNA: TGTGCCAGCAGTTCCCTAGCGGAGGGATCCTACGAGCAGTACTTC.

This clonotype was seen more than once but under ten times. The V call is TRBV6-2 or TRBV6-3, the J call TRBJ2-7, with no clear D. V was pared by 3 bases and J by 3 bases, with 9 bases between. From germline, CDR1 is MNHEY and CDR2 SVGEGT. The CDR3 covers 13 residues. Here the CDR3 reads CASSYTAIYEQYF. The DNA of the CDR3 is TGTGCCAGCAGTTATACGGCGATCTACGAGCAGTACTTC.